This record concerns one T cell receptor (beta chain) sequence. Its antigen is still unknown. The CDR3 loop spans 14 amino acids. In germline, CDR1 is SGHRS, CDR2 YFSETQ. V shed 3 bases and J shed 3 bases, with 13 bases lying between them. Primers included in the PCR were 60 Vbeta and 13 Jbeta primers. TCRdb's table, derived via immunoSEQ multiplex PCR, lists solely in-frame clones and lacks some. The data show 150,000 to 250,000 clones, and the top ten clones hold 0.7% to 0.8%. These data are taken from a study of cytomegalovirus exposure and HLA in healthy donors. Findings of the study overall: Follow-up analysis found HLA locus-dependent TCR association rates, highest for DRB1 and lowest for HLA-C.

The receptor was derived from a boy younger than 18 in good health and CMV-seronegative. V usage is TRBV5-1 and J usage is TRBJ2-7; D may be TRBD2 (5 bases). Sequenced material: PBMCs. CDR3 amino acids: CASSSAPGDYEQYF. The DNA of the CDR3 is TGCGCCAGCAGCTCAGCCCCCGGGGACTACGAGCAGTACTTC.